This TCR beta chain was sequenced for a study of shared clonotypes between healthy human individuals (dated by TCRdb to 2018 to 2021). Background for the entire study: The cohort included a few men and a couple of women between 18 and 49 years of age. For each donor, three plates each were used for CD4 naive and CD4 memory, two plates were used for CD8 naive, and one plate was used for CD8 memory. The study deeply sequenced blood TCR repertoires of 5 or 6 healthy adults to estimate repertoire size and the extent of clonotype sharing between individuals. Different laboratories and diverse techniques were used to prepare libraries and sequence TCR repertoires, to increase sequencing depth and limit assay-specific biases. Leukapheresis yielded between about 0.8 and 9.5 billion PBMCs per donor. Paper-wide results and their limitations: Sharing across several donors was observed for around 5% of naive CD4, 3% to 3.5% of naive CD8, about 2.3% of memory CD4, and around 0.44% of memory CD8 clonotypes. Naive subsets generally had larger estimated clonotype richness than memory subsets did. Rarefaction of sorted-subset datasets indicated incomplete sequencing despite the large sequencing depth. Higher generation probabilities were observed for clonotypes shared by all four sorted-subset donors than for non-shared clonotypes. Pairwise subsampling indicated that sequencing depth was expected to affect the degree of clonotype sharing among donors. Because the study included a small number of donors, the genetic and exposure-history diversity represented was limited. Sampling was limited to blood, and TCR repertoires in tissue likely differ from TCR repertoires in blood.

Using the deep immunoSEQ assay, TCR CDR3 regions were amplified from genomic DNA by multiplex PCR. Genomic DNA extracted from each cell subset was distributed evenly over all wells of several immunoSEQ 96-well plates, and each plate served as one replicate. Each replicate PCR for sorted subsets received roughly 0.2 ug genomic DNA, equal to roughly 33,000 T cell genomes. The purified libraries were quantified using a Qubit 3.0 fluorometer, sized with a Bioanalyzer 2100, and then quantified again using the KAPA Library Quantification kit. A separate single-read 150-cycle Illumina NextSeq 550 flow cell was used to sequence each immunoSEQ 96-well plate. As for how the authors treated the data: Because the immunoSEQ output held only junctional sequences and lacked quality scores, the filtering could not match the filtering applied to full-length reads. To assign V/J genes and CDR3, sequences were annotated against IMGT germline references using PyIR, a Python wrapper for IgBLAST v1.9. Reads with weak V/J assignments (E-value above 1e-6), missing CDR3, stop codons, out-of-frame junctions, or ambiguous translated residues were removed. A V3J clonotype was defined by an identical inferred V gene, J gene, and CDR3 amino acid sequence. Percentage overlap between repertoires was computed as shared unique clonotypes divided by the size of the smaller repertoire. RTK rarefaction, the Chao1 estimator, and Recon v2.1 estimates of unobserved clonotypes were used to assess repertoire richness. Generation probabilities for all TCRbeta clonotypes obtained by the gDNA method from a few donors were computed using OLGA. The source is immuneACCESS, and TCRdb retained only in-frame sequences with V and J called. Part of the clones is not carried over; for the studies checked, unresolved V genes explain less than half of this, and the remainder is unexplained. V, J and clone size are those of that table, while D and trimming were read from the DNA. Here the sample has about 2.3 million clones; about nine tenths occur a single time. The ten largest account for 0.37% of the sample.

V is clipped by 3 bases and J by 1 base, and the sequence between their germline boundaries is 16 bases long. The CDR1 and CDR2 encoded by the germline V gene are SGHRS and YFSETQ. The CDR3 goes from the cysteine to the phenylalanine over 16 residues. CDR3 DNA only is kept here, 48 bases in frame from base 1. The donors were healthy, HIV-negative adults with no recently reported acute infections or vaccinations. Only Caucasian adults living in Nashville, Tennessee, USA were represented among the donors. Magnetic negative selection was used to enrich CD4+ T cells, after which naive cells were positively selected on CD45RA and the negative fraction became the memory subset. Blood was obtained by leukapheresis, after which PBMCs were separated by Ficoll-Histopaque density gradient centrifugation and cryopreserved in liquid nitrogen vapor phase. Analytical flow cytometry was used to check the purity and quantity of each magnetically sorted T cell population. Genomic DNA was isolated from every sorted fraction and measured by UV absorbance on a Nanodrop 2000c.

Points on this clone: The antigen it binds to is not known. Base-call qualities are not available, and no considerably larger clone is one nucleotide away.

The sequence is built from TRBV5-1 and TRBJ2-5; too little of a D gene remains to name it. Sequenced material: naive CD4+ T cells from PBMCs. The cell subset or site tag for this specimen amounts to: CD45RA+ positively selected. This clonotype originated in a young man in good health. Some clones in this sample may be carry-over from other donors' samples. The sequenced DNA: TGCGCCAGCAGCTCAGACCCCTCGGGCAGCCAAGAGACCCAGTACTTC. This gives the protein CASSSDPSGSQETQYF. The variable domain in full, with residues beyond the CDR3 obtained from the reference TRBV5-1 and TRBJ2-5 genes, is KAGVTQTPRYLIKTRGQQVTLSCSPISGHRSVSWYQQTPGQGLQFLFEYFSETQRNKGNFPGRFSGRQFSNSRSEMNVSTLELGDSALYLCASSSDPSGSQETQYFGPGTRLLVL.